The T cell receptor (beta chain) described here comes from a study of T cells in localized non-small cell lung cancer. Some clones are missing from TCRdb's copy, which holds only in-frame ones; the method was immunoSEQ multiplex PCR. Of roughly 40,000 clones listed, approximately 81% are singletons. Findings and limits, study-wide: Of the top 100 tumor clones, median roughly 60 were in adjacent lung, some 29 among its top 100. Greater T cell density in blood accompanied longer overall survival. The greatest T cell clonality was found in uninvolved adjacent lung (higher than in tumor).

Comment on this clone: Its cognate antigen is unknown.

This CDR3 contains 14 residues. CDR1 MNHEY and CDR2 SVGAGI come from the germline V gene. V shed 6 bases, J shed 6 bases, and the junction held 6 bases outside the gene matches. This chain uses TRBV6-5 with TRBJ2-2; 8 bases agree with TRBD1. Sample: peripheral blood mononuclear cells, taken before any cancer treatment. This clonotype originated in a male donor at least 60 years old with stage II lung adenocarcinoma. The CDR3 loop is CASRTGALPGELFF. The CDR3 nucleotides read TGTGCCAGCAGGACAGGGGCGCTACCCGGGGAGCTGTTTTTT.